This T cell receptor beta chain is drawn from a study of T cell changes during pregnancy in multiple sclerosis. Method: immunoSEQ multiplex PCR; TCRdb's copy keeps in-frame clones and lacks some. The sample yields 88,000 or so clones, 90% to 95% seen once. V lost 2 bases and J 0 bases, leaving 13 bases between the germline ends. The CDR3 covers 17 residues. Sequencing was performed on peripheral blood, taken before pregnancy. This sequence was found in a female donor with multiple sclerosis, enrolled in a pregnancy study. The V call is TRBV23-1, the J call TRBJ2-2; tentative D call: TRBD1 (5 bases). TRBV23-1 counts as an open reading frame of uncertain function. Here the CDR3 DNA reads TGCGCCAGCAGTCAAAAACCCTGGACAACGAACACCGGGGAGCTGTTTTTT. Residues: CASSQKPWTTNTGELFF.